This TCR beta chain was observed in a study of shared clonotypes between healthy human individuals (dated by TCRdb to 2019 to 2021). Study-wide context: Two women and three men aged 18 to 49 years were included in the cohort. Blood TCR repertoires of several healthy adults were deeply sequenced to estimate repertoire size and the extent of clonotype sharing between individuals. Different laboratories and diverse techniques were used to prepare libraries and sequence TCR repertoires, to increase sequencing depth and limit assay-specific biases. Leukapheresis yielded between about 0.8 and 8.9 billion PBMCs per donor. Beyond this particular receptor, the publication reports: The genetic and exposure-history diversity represented was limited by the small number of donors. Pairwise subsampling led to the expectation that sequencing depth would affect the degree of clonotype sharing among donors. Sampling was restricted to blood, and TCR repertoires in tissues likely differ from the TCR repertoires found in blood.

Healthy HIV-negative adults with no recently reported acute infections or vaccinations were included as donors. All donors were Caucasian adults living in Nashville, Tennessee, USA. For unsorted samples, tens of millions of PBMCs were counted, and genomic DNA was extracted using the QIAamp DNA Blood Mini kit. Blood was obtained by leukapheresis, after which PBMCs were separated by Ficoll-Histopaque density gradient centrifugation and cryopreserved in liquid nitrogen vapor phase. Concerning this clone itself: The clone's antigen remains unknown. Base qualities were left out, and no much larger clone turns up one base away.

Using the deep immunoSEQ assay, multiplex PCR amplified TCR CDR3 regions from genomic DNA. Extracted genomic DNA from each cell subset was spread evenly across all wells of several immunoSEQ 96-well plates, with each plate serving as a replicate. For unsorted PBMC, each replicate PCR was loaded with roughly 0.3 ug genomic DNA, equivalent to 25,000 to 35,000 T cell genomes. Genomic DNA from unsorted PBMC was sequenced over ten immunoSEQ deep assay plates. Purified libraries were quantified with a Qubit 3.0 fluorometer, sized on a Bioanalyzer 2100, and re-quantified with the KAPA Library Quantification kit. Every immunoSEQ 96-well plate was sequenced on a dedicated single-read 150-cycle Illumina NextSeq 550 flow cell. Per the original workflow: Because the immunoSEQ output held only junctional sequences and lacked quality scores, the filtering could not match the filtering applied to full-length reads. Sequences were annotated with PyIR, a Python wrapper for IgBLAST v1.9, and V/J genes and CDR3 were assigned using IMGT germline references. Reads were removed for weak V/J assignments (E-value above 1e-6), missing CDR3, stop codons, out-of-frame junctions, or ambiguous translated residues. A V3J clonotype was defined by an identical inferred V gene, J gene, and CDR3 amino acid sequence. Percentage overlap between repertoires was calculated by dividing the number of shared unique clonotypes by the size of the smaller repertoire. Repertoire richness was assessed with RTK rarefaction, the Chao1 estimator, and Recon v2.1 estimates of unobserved clonotypes. In TCRdb, the immuneACCESS table is reduced to in-frame sequences with V and J assigned. These tables do not hold every clone; where another copy was compared, an unresolved V gene accounts for under half, and the others remain unexplained. V, J and clone size reflect that table, while D and trimming were determined from the DNA. The sample table contains around 500,000 clones; only one count was recorded for more than 75% of them. The ten largest make up about 13% of the sample.

Source material: PBMCs. This receptor was identified in a woman aged 40 to 55 in good health. Some clones in this sample may be carry-over from other donors' samples.

This receptor carries the CDR3 CASKPLTSGRNEQYF. The DNA is as follows: TGTGCCAGCAAACCGCTAACTAGCGGGAGGAACGAGCAGTACTTC. The rearrangement joined TRBV2 to TRBJ2-7, with TRBD2 identical over 12 junction bases. After removal of 7 bases from V and 5 bases from J, the junction retains 9 bases not matched to a gene. CDR1 and CDR2, per the germline V gene, are SNHLY and FYNNEI. From cysteine to phenylalanine, the CDR3 is 15 amino acids long. Only the CDR3 region is kept as DNA, spanning 45 bases read in frame from base 1.